Below, one T cell receptor beta chain is given with its context. The V end lost 5 bases, the J end lost 4 bases, and 9 bases lay between the germline ends. This CDR3 region has 14 residues. Time point noted: sample taken at primary tumor resection. TCR cDNA molecules each had a unique molecular identifier. MiXCR, applied by TCRdb to the 5' RACE reads, yields one record per CDR3 protein. The sample lists over 2,000 distinct CDR3 sequences, roughly 15% occurring once. The data were taken from a study of spatial heterogeneity in lung cancer. The input for sequencing was normal lung tissue next to the tumor, taken at surgery. This chain links TRBV12-3 or TRBV12-4 with TRBJ2-6; no reliable D call. This clonotype was sampled from a male donor with early-stage non-small cell lung cancer. The CDR3 loop is CASSRDAGANVLTF. CDR3 bases: TGTGCCAGCAGTAGGGATGCCGGGGCCAACGTCCTGACTTTC.